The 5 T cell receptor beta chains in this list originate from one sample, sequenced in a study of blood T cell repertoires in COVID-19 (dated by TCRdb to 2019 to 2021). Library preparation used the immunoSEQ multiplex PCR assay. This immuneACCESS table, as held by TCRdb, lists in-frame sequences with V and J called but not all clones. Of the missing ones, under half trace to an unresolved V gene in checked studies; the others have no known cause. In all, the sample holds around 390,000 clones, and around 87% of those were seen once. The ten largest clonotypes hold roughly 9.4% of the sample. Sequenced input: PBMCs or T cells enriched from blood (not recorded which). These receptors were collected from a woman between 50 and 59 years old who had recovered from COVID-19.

The CDR3 DNA follows: TGTGCCAGCAGAACTCCCAGGGGCGGCTACACCTTC. Its protein product is CASRTPRGGYTF. The rearrangement uses TRBV6-5 and TRBJ1-2; possibly TRBD1 for D (6 bases). Trimming took 6 bases from V and 8 from J, leaving 13 bases between them. Germline assignment: CDR1 MNHEY and CDR2 SVGAGI. The CDR3 totals 12 residues.

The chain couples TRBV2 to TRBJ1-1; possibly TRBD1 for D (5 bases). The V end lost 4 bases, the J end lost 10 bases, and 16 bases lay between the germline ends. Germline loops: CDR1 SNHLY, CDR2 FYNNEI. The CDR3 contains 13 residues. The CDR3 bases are TGTGCCAGCAGTGTGTGGGGCCCCGGGGGAGCTTTCTTT. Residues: CASSVWGPGGAFF. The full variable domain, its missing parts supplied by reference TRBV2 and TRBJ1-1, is EPEVTQTPSHQVTQMGQEVILRCVPISNHLYFYWYRQILGQKVEFLVSFYNNEISEKSEIFDDQFSVERPDGSNFTLKIRSTKLEDSAMYFCASSVWGPGGAFFGQGTRLTVV.

The CDR3: CASSPDRSAFF. Here the CDR3 DNA reads TGTGCCAGCAGCCCGGACAGGAGCGCTTTCTTT. This rearrangement joins TRBV28 to TRBJ1-1; TRBD1 aligns across 7 bases. Trimming removed 6 bases from V and 11 bases from J; junction bases left unmatched: 6. The germline V gene encodes CDR1 MDHEN and CDR2 SYDVKM. The CDR3 is 11 amino acids. Supplemented by reference TRBV28 and TRBJ1-1, the full variable domain reads DVKVTQSSRYLVKRTGEKVFLECVQDMDHENMFWYRQDPGLGLRLIYFSYDVKMKEKGDIPEGYSVSREKKERFSLILESASTNQTSMYLCASSPDRSAFFGQGTRLTVV.

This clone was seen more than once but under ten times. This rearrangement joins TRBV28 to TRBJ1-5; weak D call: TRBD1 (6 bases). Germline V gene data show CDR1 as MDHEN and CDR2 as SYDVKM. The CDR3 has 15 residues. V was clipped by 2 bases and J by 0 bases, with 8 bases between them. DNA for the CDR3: TGTGCCAGCAGTTTAGGGGGCTATAGCAATCAGCCCCAGCATTTT. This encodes CASSLGGYSNQPQHF. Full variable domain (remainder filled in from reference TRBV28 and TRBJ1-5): DVKVTQSSRYLVKRTGEKVFLECVQDMDHENMFWYRQDPGLGLRLIYFSYDVKMKEKGDIPEGYSVSREKKERFSLILESASTNQTSMYLCASSLGGYSNQPQHFGDGTRLSIL.

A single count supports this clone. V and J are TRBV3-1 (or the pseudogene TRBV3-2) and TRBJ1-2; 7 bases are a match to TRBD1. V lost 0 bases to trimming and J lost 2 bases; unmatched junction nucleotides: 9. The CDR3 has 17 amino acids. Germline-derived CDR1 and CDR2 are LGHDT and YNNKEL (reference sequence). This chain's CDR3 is CASSQEKTGTGNYGYTF. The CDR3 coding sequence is TGTGCCAGCAGCCAAGAGAAGACAGGGACCGGCAACTATGGCTACACCTTC.